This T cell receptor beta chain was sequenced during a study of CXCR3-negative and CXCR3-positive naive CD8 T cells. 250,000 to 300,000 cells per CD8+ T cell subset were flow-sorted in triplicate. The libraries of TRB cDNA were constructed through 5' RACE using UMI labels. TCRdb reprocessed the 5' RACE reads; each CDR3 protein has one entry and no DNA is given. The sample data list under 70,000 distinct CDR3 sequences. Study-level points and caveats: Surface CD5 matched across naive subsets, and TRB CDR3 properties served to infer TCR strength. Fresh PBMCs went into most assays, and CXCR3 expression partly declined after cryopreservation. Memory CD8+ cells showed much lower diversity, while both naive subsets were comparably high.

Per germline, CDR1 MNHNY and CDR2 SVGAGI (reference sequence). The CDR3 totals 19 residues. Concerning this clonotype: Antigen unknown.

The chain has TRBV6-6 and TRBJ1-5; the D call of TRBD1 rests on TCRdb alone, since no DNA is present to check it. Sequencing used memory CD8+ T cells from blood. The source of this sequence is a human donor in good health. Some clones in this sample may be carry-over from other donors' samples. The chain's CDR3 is CASSYPVGQGAGGNQPQHF.